This T cell receptor beta chain was identified during a study of metastatic and nonmetastatic thyroid tumors. In the study overall: Repertoire data that came from the blood and tumor or nodule tissue of malignant and benign thyroid patients were compared.

Thyroid surgery took place with no prior treatment in any patient. This CDR3 comprises 13 residues. Germline CDR1 reads MNHNS; CDR2 reads SASEGT. This clone has a count of ten or more. Its antigen is as yet unknown. At one end the junction does not follow the germline gene, possibly because of a read error. Overall study findings and caveats: Reported TCR beta diversity, measured in blood and tumor, was significantly higher for malignant thyroid tumors than for benign nodules.

In the authors' methods: Clinicopathological groups of papillary thyroid cancer showed CDR3 differences that were used to build a distant-metastasis classifier. TCRdb re-clonotyped the PCR reads through MiXCR. The V and J calls come from TCRdb's annotation, not from the publication. The sample has 53,000 or so clones, approximately 22% seen once. This clonotype originated in a female donor with papillary thyroid cancer or a benign thyroid nodule (not recorded which). Some clones in this sample may be carry-over from other donors' samples. The rearrangement links TRBV6-1 to TRBJ1-2; D ambiguous. Sequences were obtained from blood. The CDR3 reads CAVRTPSNYGYIF. For the CDR3, the DNA is TGTGCCGTTAGGACGCCATCTAACTATGGCTACATCTTC.